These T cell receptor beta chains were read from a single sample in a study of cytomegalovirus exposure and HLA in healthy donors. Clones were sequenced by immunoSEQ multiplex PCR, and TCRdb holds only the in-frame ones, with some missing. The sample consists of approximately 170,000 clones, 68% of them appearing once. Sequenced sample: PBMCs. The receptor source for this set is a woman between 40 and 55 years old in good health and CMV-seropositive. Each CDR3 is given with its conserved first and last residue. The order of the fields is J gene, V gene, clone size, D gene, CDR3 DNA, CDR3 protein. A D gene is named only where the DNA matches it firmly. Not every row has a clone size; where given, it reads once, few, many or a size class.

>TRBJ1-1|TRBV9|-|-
TGTGCCAGCAGCGGTAGGAGGGGACTGAACACTGAAGCTTTCTTT
CASSGRRGLNTEAFF
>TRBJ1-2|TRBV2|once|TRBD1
TGTGCCAGCAGTATTGCCGGGACAGGTATCGTCTACACCTTC
CASSIAGTGIVYTF
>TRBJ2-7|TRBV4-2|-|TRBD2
TGTGCCAGCAGCCGCTCCGGTGGGACTAGCGGGCGACGGGACGAGCAGTACTTC
CASSRSGGTSGRRDEQYF
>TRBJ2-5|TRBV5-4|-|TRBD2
TGTGCCAGCAGCTTGGCGGGGGGGCTGGCGGAGACCCAGTACTTC
CASSLAGGLAETQYF
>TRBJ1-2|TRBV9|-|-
TGTGCCAGCAGCGCTGGGACAAACGCTAACTATGGCTACACCTTC
CASSAGTNANYGYTF
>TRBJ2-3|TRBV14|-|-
TGTGCCAGCAGCCAAGATAAGGAGGGGAGCGACACAGATACGCAGTATTTT
CASSQDKEGSDTDTQYF
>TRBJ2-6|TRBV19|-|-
TGTGCCAGCAACCAGGTCACTGGGGCCAACGTCCTGACTTTC
CASNQVTGANVLTF
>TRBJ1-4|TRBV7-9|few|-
TGTGCCAGCGGGGGGGCTAATGAAAAACTGTTTTTT
CASGGANEKLFF
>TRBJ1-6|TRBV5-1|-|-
TGCGCCAGCAGCTTGGTTGGGGGGGATAATTCACCCCTCAACTTT
CASSLVGGDNSPLNF
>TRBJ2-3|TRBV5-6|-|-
TGTGCCAGCACCCTGGGGGGATGGAGAAGAGATACGCAGTATTTT
CASTLGGWRRDTQYF
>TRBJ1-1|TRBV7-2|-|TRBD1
TGTGCCAGCAGCCGGGACAGGGGGCGCGGCACTGAAGCTTTCTTT
CASSRDRGRGTEAFF
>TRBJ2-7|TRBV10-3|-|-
TGTGCCATCAGTGAGACAGGCGGGACAGTGGCCGAGCAGTACTTC
CAISETGGTVAEQYF
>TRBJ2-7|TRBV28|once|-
TGTGCCAGCAGCTTCACGGTTTCCTACGAGCAGTACTTC
CASSFTVSYEQYF
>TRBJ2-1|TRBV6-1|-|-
TGTGCCAGCAGTGAACAGGTTGGGTCCTACAATGAGCAGTTCTTC
CASSEQVGSYNEQFF
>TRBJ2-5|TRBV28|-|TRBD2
TGTGCCAGCAGTTTAAGCCTAGCGGACCAAGAGACCCAGTACTTC
CASSLSLADQETQYF
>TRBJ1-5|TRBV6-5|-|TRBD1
TGTGCCAGCAGTCCGGGACAGCTCAATCAGCCCCAGAATTTT
CASSPGQLNQPQNF
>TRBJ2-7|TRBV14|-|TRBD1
TGTGCCAGCAGCCAAGGGACAGGGCCCAACGAGCAGTACTTC
CASSQGTGPNEQYF
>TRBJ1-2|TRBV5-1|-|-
TGCGCCAGCAGCTTGGCCAGCGATGGCTACACCTTC
CASSLASDGYTF
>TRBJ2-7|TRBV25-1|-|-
TGTGCCAGCAGTAGATCGGAGGCCCACGAGCAGTACTTC
CASSRSEAHEQYF
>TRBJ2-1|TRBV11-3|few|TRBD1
TGTGCCAGCAGCCCCGGGACAGGGGGCCGTAATGAGCAGTTCTTC
CASSPGTGGRNEQFF
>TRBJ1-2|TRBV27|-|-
TGTGCCAGCCGCTCCTATGAGTCCCACTATGGCTACACCTTC
CASRSYESHYGYTF
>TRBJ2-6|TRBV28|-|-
TGTGCCAGCATTGCGGAAGATGGGGCCAACGTCCTGACTTTC
CASIAEDGANVLTF
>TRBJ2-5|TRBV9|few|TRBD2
TGTGCCAGCAGCGTAGATGTGGGTAGCGGGGAGACCCAGTACTTC
CASSVDVGSGETQYF
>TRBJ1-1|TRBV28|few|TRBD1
TGTGCCAGCTTTAGACAGGGGAACACTGAAGCTTTCTTT
CASFRQGNTEAFF
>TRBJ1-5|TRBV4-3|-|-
TGCGCCAGCAGCCAATGGCGGGGGGACGGTCAGCCCCAGAATTTT
CASSQWRGDGQPQNF
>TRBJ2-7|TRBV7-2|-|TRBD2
TGTGCCAGCAGCCCCGGTAGGACTGGGGGGGGAGAGCAGTACTTC
CASSPGRTGGGEQYF
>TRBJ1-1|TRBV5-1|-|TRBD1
TGCGCCAGCAGCATCGGACAGGGGGCAACTGAAGCTTTCTTT
CASSIGQGATEAFF